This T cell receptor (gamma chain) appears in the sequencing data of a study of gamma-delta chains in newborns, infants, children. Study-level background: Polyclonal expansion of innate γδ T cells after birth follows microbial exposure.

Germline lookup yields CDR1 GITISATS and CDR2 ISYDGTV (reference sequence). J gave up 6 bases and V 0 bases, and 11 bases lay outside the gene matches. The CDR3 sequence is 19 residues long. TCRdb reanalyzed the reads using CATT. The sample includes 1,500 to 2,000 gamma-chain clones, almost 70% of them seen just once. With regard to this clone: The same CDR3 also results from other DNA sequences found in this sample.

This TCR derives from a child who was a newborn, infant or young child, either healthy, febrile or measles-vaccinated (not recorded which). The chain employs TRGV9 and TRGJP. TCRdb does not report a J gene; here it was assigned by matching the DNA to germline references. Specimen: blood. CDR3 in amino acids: CALWEVQKLTELGKKIKVF. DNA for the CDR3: TGTGCCTTGTGGGAGGTGCAAAAATTGACAGAGTTGGGCAAAAAAATCAAGGTATTT.